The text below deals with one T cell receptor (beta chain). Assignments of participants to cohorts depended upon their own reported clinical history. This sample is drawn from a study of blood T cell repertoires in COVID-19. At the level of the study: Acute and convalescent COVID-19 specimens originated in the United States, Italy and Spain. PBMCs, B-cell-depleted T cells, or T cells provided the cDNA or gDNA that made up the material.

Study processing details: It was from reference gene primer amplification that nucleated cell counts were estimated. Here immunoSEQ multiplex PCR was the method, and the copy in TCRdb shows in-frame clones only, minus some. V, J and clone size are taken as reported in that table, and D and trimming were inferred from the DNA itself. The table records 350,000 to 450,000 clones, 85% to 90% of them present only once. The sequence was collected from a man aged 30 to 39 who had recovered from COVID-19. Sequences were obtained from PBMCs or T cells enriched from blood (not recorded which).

CDR3 protein: CASSYSAGTGGPKGYGYTF. The CDR3 DNA reads as TGCGCCAGCAGCTACTCTGCCGGGACAGGGGGACCAAAAGGCTATGGCTACACCTTC. The rearrangement joins TRBV5-1 to TRBJ1-2; the match to TRBD1 covers 11 bases. This CDR3 is built from 19 residues. The V gene's germline CDR1 is SGHRS and CDR2 YFSETQ. V shed 3 bases and J 4 bases; nucleotides not matched to a gene: 17.